The clone carrying this T cell receptor beta chain was seen only a few times. Its antigen remains unknown. This sample is drawn from a study of blood T cells in healthy people across ages. Study-wide findings and caveats: Investigators treated diversity estimates from one million T cells as underestimates.

Germline V gene data show CDR1 as SEHNR and CDR2 as FQNEAQ (reference sequence). The CDR3 length is 14 residues. The V end was cut by 3 bases, the J end by 3 bases, with 10 bases between. In terms of origin and age, donors were healthy Caucasian individuals from Russia aged roughly 6 to 95. Drawing of peripheral blood yielded roughly 10 milliliters from each donor. PCR was performed a second time for about 7 to 11 cycles using a sample-barcoded 5' primer and a J-beta primer mix. Each CDR3 protein gets one entry after TCRdb re-called the 5' RACE reads with MiXCR. The sample has some 1.5 million distinct CDR3 sequences, roughly 27% seen once.

J is TRBJ2-3 and V is TRBV7-9; the D call may be TRBD1 or TRBD2 (5 bases each). The sample comprised blood. This sequence originates from a woman aged 25 to 39 in good health. The CDR3 region has the DNA TGTGCCAGCAGCTTGTCCAGGGAGACAGATACGCAGTATTTT. It translates to CASSLSRETDTQYF.